This T cell receptor beta chain is from a study of T cells after posttransplantation cyclophosphamide. The germline V gene encodes CDR1 PRHDT and CDR2 FYEKMQ (reference sequence). J gave up 4 bases and V 4 bases, and 8 bases lay outside the gene matches. There are 16 residues in the CDR3. With regard to this clone: Its target is unknown.

Assay used: immunoSEQ multiplex PCR; TCRdb lists only in-frame clones, some missing. The sample carries roughly 3,400 clones, more than 75% recorded once. Findings of the study overall: Later blood repertoires were often dominated by clones from the donor CD8+ memory compartment. Tissue-infiltrating T cells from skin or gut overlapped little with blood T cells.

The related graft donor's blood sample was taken on the day of bone marrow donation. The receptor comes from an older woman in good health, CMV-negative, and a related stem cell transplant donor. The sample consisted of memory CD8+ T cells sorted from blood. The rearrangement joins TRBV13 to TRBJ2-5, with TRBD2 identical over 11 bases. CDR3 region: CASSWTSGSRLETQYF. The CDR3 DNA reads TGTGCCAGCAGCTGGACTAGCGGGTCTCGATTAGAGACCCAGTACTTC. The full variable domain, in which reference TRBV13 and TRBJ2-5 provide the parts outside the CDR3, is AAGVIQSPRHLIKEKRETATLKCYPIPRHDTVYWYQQGPGQDPQFLISFYEKMQSDKGSIPDRFSAQQFSDYHSELNMSSLELGDSALYFCASSWTSGSRLETQYFGPGTRLLVL.